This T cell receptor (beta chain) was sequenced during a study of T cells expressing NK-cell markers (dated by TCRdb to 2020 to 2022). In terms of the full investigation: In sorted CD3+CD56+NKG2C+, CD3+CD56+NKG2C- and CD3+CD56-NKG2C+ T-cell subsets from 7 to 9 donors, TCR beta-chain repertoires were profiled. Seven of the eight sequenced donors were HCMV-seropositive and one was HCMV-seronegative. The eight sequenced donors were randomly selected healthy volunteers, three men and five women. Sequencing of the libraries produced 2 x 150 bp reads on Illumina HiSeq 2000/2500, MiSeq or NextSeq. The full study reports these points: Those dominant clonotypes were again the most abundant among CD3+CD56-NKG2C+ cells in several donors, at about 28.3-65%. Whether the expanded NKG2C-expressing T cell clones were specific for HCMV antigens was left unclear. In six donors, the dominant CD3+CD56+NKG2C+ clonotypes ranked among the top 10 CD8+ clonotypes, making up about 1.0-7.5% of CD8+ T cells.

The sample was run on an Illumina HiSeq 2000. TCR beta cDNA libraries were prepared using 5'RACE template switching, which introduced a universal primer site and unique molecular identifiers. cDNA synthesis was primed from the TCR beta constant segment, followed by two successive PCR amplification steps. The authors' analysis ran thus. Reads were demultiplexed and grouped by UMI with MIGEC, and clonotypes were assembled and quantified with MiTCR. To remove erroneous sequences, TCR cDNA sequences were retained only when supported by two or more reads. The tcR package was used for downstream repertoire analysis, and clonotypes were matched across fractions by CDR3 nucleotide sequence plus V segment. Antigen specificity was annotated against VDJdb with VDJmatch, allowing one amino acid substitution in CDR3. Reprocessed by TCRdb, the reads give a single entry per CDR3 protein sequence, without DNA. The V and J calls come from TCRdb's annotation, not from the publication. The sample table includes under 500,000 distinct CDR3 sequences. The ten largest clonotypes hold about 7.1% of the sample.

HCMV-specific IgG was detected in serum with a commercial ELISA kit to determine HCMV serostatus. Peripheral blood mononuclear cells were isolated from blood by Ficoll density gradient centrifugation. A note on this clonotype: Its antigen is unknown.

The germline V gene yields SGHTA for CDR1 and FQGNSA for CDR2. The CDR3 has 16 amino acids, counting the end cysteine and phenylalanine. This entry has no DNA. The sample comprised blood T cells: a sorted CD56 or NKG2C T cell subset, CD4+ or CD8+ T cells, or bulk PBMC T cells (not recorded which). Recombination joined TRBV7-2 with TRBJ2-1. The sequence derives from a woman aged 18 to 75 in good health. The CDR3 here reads CASSLGMTRGDNEQFF. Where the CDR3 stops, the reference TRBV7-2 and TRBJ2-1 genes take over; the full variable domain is GAGVSQSPSNKVTEKGKDVELRCDPISGHTALYWYRQSLGQGLEFLIYFQGNSAPDKSGLPSDRFSAERTGGSVSTLTIQRTQQEDSAVYLCASSLGMTRGDNEQFFGPGTRLTVL.